The 20 T cell receptor beta chains below all came from one sample that was sequenced in a study of radiotherapy plus CTLA-4 blockade in lung cancer. Only in-frame clones appear in the TCRdb table, and some are missing; sequencing was by immunoSEQ multiplex PCR. The sample includes some 90,000 clones, more than 75% of them seen just once. The specimen comprised peripheral blood, sampled from a patient treated with radiotherapy plus ipilimumab. These receptors all stem from a human donor with non-small cell lung cancer who had a partial response to radiotherapy plus ipilimumab.

The chain joins TRBV7-2 to TRBJ2-1, with unresolved D. V was cut by 3 bases and J by 0 bases, with 9 bases left in between. Looked up from germline, CDR1 is SGHTA and CDR2 is FQGNSA. CDR3 length: 15 amino acids. The CDR3, as DNA: TGTGCCAGCAGCTTCGACTCAAGCTCCTACAATGAGCAGTTCTTC. Its translation: CASSFDSSSYNEQFF.

This clone showed up just a few times. This rearrangement joins TRBV19 to TRBJ1-5, with D tentatively TRBD1 (5 bases). V was clipped by 6 bases and J by 4 bases, with 13 bases between them. CDR3 length equals 14 residues. Germline V gene sequence: CDR1 LNHDA, CDR2 SQIVND (reference sequence). The CDR3 DNA follows: TGTGCCAGTAGCCACCTGGGGGGAAATCAGCCCCAGCATTTT. Its protein is CASSHLGGNQPQHF.

V is TRBV5-6 and J is TRBJ2-4; D might be TRBD2 (5 bases). Germline values: CDR1 SGHDT, CDR2 YYEEEE. The CDR3 runs 14 residues. V was shortened by 4 bases and J by 4 bases, with 12 bases between the two germline ends. Here the CDR3 reads CASSPAGQKNIQYF. The DNA of the CDR3 is TGTGCCAGCAGCCCCGCGGGCCAGAAAAACATTCAGTACTTC.

The genes are TRBV28 and TRBJ1-3; D is undetermined. The CDR3 has 16 amino acids. The ends were cut back, 6 bases at V and 3 bases at J, with 18 bases in the middle. CDR1 and CDR2 from the germline V gene are MDHEN and SYDVKM. The DNA for the CDR3 is TGTGCCAGCAGCCCCTCACGGGGTCAAGGTGGAAACACCATATATTTT. This codes for CASSPSRGQGGNTIYF.

The chain couples TRBV5-1 to TRBJ2-7, with 8 bases matching TRBD1. J gave up 5 bases and V 0 bases, and 4 bases lay outside the gene matches. This CDR3 region has 14 residues. The germline CDR1 and CDR2 sequences are SGHRS and YFSETQ. As DNA, the CDR3 is TGCGCCAGCAGCTTGGGGGGACAGGAAAACGAGCAGTACTTC. This encodes CASSLGGQENEQYF.

The chain combines TRBV11-3 with TRBJ2-5; TRBD2 matches at 7 bases. V was pared by 4 bases and J by 5 bases, with 1 base of the junction left unmatched. CDR3 length: 12 residues. CDR1 and CDR2 from the germline V gene are SGHNT and YENEEA. The CDR3 reads CASSSGGETQYF. The CDR3 region has the DNA TGTGCCAGCAGCTCCGGGGGGGAGACCCAGTACTTC.

The genes are TRBV6-6 and TRBJ2-2, with TRBD2 identical over 8 bases. With V trimmed by 6 bases and J by 0 bases, 3 bases remained unmatched. Germline V gene lookup returns CDR1 MNHNY and CDR2 SVGAGI (reference sequence). CDR3 size: 15 residues. The CDR3 bases are TGTGCCAGCAGAAGTAGCGGGGCGAACACCGGGGAGCTGTTTTTT. Translated, it gives CASRSSGANTGELFF.

V gene TRBV5-1 combines with J gene TRBJ1-1, with TRBD1 matching 8 bases. There are 14 residues in the CDR3. Germline lookup yields CDR1 SGHRS and CDR2 YFSETQ. J was trimmed by 8 bases and V by 3 bases; bases with no gene match: 9. CDR3 sequence reads: CASSYGQGGQEAFF. As DNA, the CDR3 is TGCGCCAGCAGCTATGGACAGGGAGGTCAAGAAGCTTTCTTT.

The gene calls are TRBV6-6 and TRBJ2-2, with unresolved D. This CDR3 contains 14 residues. The ends were cut back, 7 bases at V and 6 bases at J, with 15 bases in the middle. Germline V gives CDR1 MNHNY, CDR2 SVGAGI (reference sequence). The CDR3 sequence: CASTFFNRAGELFF. The CDR3 DNA reads TGTGCCAGCACGTTCTTTAACCGCGCCGGGGAGCTGTTTTTT.

This clone was seen a single time. The rearrangement joins TRBV9 to TRBJ1-4; maybe TRBD1 (6 bases). This CDR3 contains 15 residues. In germline, CDR1 is SGDLS, CDR2 YYNGEE. The ends were cut back, 4 bases at V and 10 bases at J, with 20 bases in the middle. The CDR3 loop reads CASSPHGRGDGKLFF. For the CDR3, the DNA is TGTGCCAGCAGCCCACACGGGAGGGGGGACGGAAAACTGTTTTTT.

A few counts support this clone. The V gene is TRBV15, the J gene TRBJ1-3; maybe TRBD1 (5 bases). Trimming took off 0 bases at V and 3 bases at J, with 9 bases between the two ends. The CDR3 extends over 15 amino acids. Germline V gives CDR1 LNHNV, CDR2 YYDKDF (reference sequence). CDR3 amino acids: CATSRDPGYGNTIYF. In nucleotides, the CDR3 is TGTGCCACCAGCAGAGATCCAGGGTATGGAAACACCATATATTTT.

The sample holds a few counts of this clone. The chain employs TRBV7-9 and TRBJ1-2, with TRBD1 identical over 9 bases. The CDR3 covers 15 residues. The ends lost 5 bases at V and 3 bases at J; junction bases unmatched: 7. CDR1 and CDR2 from the germline V gene are SEHNR and FQNEAQ (reference sequence). DNA for the CDR3: TGTGCCAGCAGCCGTGTCCGGGACAGGGACTATGGCTACACCTTC. Protein: CASSRVRDRDYGYTF.

The table lists this clone with a count of one. The V call is TRBV14, the J call TRBJ2-4; 11 bases match TRBD2. V lost 1 base and J lost 1; bases outside the gene matches: 6. The CDR3 runs 18 residues. CDR1 is SGHDN and CDR2 is FVKESK in the germline V gene. This CDR3 is CASSQVGLAGLAKNIQYF. The CDR3 DNA sequence: TGTGCCAGCAGCCAAGTTGGACTAGCGGGTCTTGCCAAAAACATTCAGTACTTC.

The chain joins TRBV14 to TRBJ2-7; 8 bases agree with TRBD2. V dropped 1 base and J dropped 2; count of bases not matched to a gene: 4. This CDR3 is built from 15 residues. Germline CDR1 and CDR2: SGHDN and FVKESK. CDR3 in DNA: TGTGCCAGCAGCCAAGGGGGTAGCGGGACCTACGAGCAGTACTTC. It yields the protein CASSQGGSGTYEQYF.

This clone has just a few counts. This chain connects TRBV4-3 to TRBJ1-1, with a weak D call TRBD1 (5 bases). Trimming removed 7 bases at V and 4 bases at J, with 16 bases between. Germline lookup yields CDR1 LGHNA and CDR2 YSLEER. This CDR3 has 14 residues. The CDR3 is CASIGGGGITEAFF. The DNA of the CDR3 is TGCGCCAGCATAGGTGGGGGGGGGATCACTGAAGCTTTCTTT.

The genes are TRBV6-5 and TRBJ1-2; D possibly corresponds to TRBD1 (6 bases). The V and J ends lost 0 bases and 5 bases respectively, with 13 bases between them. The CDR3 length is 15 residues. Looked up from germline, CDR1 is MNHEY and CDR2 is SVGAGI. CDR3 nucleotide sequence: TGTGCCAGCAGTTACTCGGGCAGGGGAACGTATGGCTACACCTTC. This sequence encodes CASSYSGRGTYGYTF.

The rearrangement joins TRBV4-2 to TRBJ1-2; D ambiguous. Germline V CDR1 and CDR2: LGHNA, YNFKEQ. Trimming shortened V by 0 bases and J by 4 bases, and 12 bases separated the two germline ends. This CDR3 is built from 15 residues. The CDR3 here is CASSQDYNTVYGYTF. The CDR3, as DNA: TGTGCCAGCAGCCAAGATTACAACACCGTCTATGGCTACACCTTC.

This clone was recorded only once. CDR3 coding DNA: TGTGCCATCAGTGGAGGGACACCTATGGATAATCAGCCCCAGCATTTT. Translated: CAISGGTPMDNQPQHF. The chain couples TRBV10-3 to TRBJ1-5, with a tentative D call TRBD1 (6 bases). V was trimmed by 4 bases and J by 4 bases, leaving 17 bases between them. The CDR3 runs to 16 residues. Germline V CDR1 and CDR2: ENHRY, SYGVKD.

Of note for this clone: A read error may produce the germline difference seen at one junction end. This same CDR3 is encoded by further DNA sequences in the sample. V is TRBV29-1 and J is TRBJ1-1; D may be TRBD1 (6 bases). The CDR3 totals 12 residues. Germline V gene sequence: CDR1 SQVTM, CDR2 ANQGSEA. The CDR3 DNA is TGCAGCGTCCACACAGGGAACACTGAGGCTTTCTTT. Its translation is CSVHTGNTEAFF.

The chain's CDR3 is CASRTGLAGATYEQYV. The CDR3 region has the DNA TGTGCCAGCAGAACCGGACTAGCGGGAGCTACGTACGAGCAGTACGTC. This rearrangement joins TRBV28 to TRBJ2-7, with TRBD2 identical over 13 bases. The trim removed 6 bases at V and 4 bases at J, leaving 9 bases unmatched. CDR1 and CDR2 (germline): MDHEN, SYDVKM. This CDR3 region has 16 residues.